Listed below are T cell receptor beta chains from one sample, sequenced in a study of early T cells in non-severe SARS-CoV-2 infection. TCRdb re-derived calls from the 5' RACE reads in MiXCR, one entry per CDR3 protein. The sample shows approximately 45,000 distinct CDR3 sequences, 6.1% of them seen only once. The sequencing input was whole blood. The receptors originated from an adult who was a healthcare worker with PCR-confirmed SARS-CoV-2 infection or an uninfected control (not recorded which). CDR3s include the opening cysteine and the closing phenylalanine or tryptophan. D genes are given only for firm matches. A clone size is listed for some rows: how often the clone was seen (once, few, many), or a class if it is expanded.

D	V	J	size	CDR3	DNA
NA	TRBV3-1	TRBJ2-2	few	CASSQDRLSMGELFF	TGTGCCAGCAGCCAAGATCGTCTTAGTATGGGGGAGCTGTTTTTT
NA	TRBV11-2	TRBJ2-5	many	CASNEGSGKTQYF	TGTGCCAGCAATGAGGGCAGTGGTAAGACCCAGTACTTC
TRBD1	TRBV29-1	TRBJ2-5	few	CSVRAGTAQETQYF	TGCAGCGTCCGTGCTGGGACAGCCCAAGAGACCCAGTACTTC
TRBD2	TRBV20-1	TRBJ2-5	many	CSVVGGAAETQYF	TGCAGTGTTGTCGGGGGGGCCGCGGAGACCCAGTACTTC
TRBD1	TRBV5-5	TRBJ2-7	many	CASSSGTGSYEQYF	TGTGCCAGCAGCTCCGGGACAGGGTCCTACGAGCAGTACTTC
NA	TRBV19	TRBJ2-3	few	CASSIEAITDTQYF	TGTGCCAGTAGTATAGAGGCTATCACAGATACGCAGTATTTT
NA	TRBV27	TRBJ1-6	few	CASQGQPNSPLHF	TGTGCCAGCCAGGGACAACCTAATTCACCCCTCCACTTT
NA	TRBV4-1	TRBJ2-4	few	CASSQEHGKNIQYF	TGCGCCAGCAGCCAAGAACACGGGAAAAACATTCAGTACTTC
NA	TRBV6-1	TRBJ2-6	NA	CASRVNVLTF	TGTGCCAGCAGAGTAAACGTCCTGACTTTC
NA	TRBV29-1	TRBJ2-7	few	CSVEGTASRDF	TGCAGCGTTGAAGGGACAGCAAGTCGGGACTTC
TRBD2	TRBV15	TRBJ2-3	few	CATSRDRGGSDTQYF	TGTGCCACCAGCAGAGATCGGGGGGGTTCAGATACGCAGTATTTT
TRBD2	TRBV7-9	TRBJ2-3	many	CASTAGLGQYF	TGTGCCAGCACAGCGGGATTGGGGCAGTATTTT
NA	TRBV5-1	TRBJ2-7	many	CASSPDGFSYEQYF	TGCGCCAGCAGCCCGGACGGATTCTCCTACGAGCAGTACTTC
TRBD2	TRBV6-1	TRBJ2-3	few	CASSGLAGGPDTQYF	TGTGCCAGCAGTGGACTAGCGGGGGGGCCAGATACGCAGTATTTT
NA	TRBV7-9	TRBJ2-1	once	CASSLRFMGRSSYNEQFF	TGTGCCAGCAGCTTAAGGTTTATGGGACGGAGCTCCTACAATGAGCAGTTCTTC
TRBD2	TRBV11-2	TRBJ2-4	many	CASSLEGGTRGIQYF	TGTGCCAGCAGCTTAGAGGGGGGGACCAGAGGCATTCAGTACTTC
NA	TRBV28	TRBJ2-7	NA	CASSFDRTTYEQYF	TGTGCCAGCAGTTTCGACAGGACTACCTACGAGCAGTACTTC
TRBD1	TRBV20-1	TRBJ2-7	few	CSAPGGTGRFEQYF	TGCAGTGCGCCCGGCGGGACAGGGCGGTTCGAGCAGTACTTC
NA	TRBV5-6	TRBJ2-6	many	CASSTGRGSGANVLTF	TGTGCCAGCAGCACCGGACGGGGCTCTGGGGCCAACGTCCTGACTTTC
NA	TRBV20-1	TRBJ1-5	NA	CSARQVSSNQPQHF	TGCAGTGCTAGACAGGTTTCTAGCAATCAGCCCCAGCATTTT
NA	TRBV28	TRBJ2-7	many	CASHTSYEQYF	TGTGCCAGCCACACGTCCTACGAGCAGTACTTC
TRBD1	TRBV5-1	TRBJ2-7	many	CASSLAGQGREQYF	TGCGCCAGCAGCTTGGCCGGACAGGGCCGCGAGCAGTACTTC
NA	TRBV20-1	TRBJ2-7	few	CSARDGGSATYEQYF	TGCAGTGCTAGAGATGGGGGTTCAGCTACCTACGAGCAGTACTTC
TRBD2	TRBV2	TRBJ2-7	many	CASSGGGSRSYEQYF	TGTGCCAGCAGTGGGGGGGGATCGAGGTCCTACGAGCAGTACTTC
NA	TRBV14	TRBJ2-3	few	CASSLSASVYF	TGTGCCAGCAGCCTCTCGGCTAGCGTGTATTTT
NA	TRBV20-1	TRBJ1-4	many	CSARDVVRVNEQLFF	TGCAGTGCTAGAGATGTGGTCAGGGTTAATGAACAACTGTTTTTT
TRBD1	TRBV10-2	TRBJ1-1	NA	CATTTGDTEAFF	TGCGCCACCACGACAGGGGACACTGAAGCTTTCTTT
TRBD1	TRBV5-6	TRBJ2-1	many	CASSLPGQAHNEQFF	TGTGCCAGCAGCCTACCTGGACAGGCCCACAATGAGCAGTTCTTC
NA	TRBV15	TRBJ2-2	many	CATSRGQENTGELFF	TGTGCCACCAGCAGAGGACAAGAGAACACCGGGGAGCTGTTTTTT
NA	TRBV20-1	TRBJ1-4	many	CSGGSTNEKLFF	TGCAGTGGGGGGTCAACTAATGAAAAACTGTTTTTT
NA	TRBV6-2/TRBV6-3	TRBJ1-5	NA	CASSQQGSRYQPQHF	TGTGCCAGCAGTCAGCAGGGTTCACGGTATCAGCCCCAGCATTTT
NA	TRBV6-2/TRBV6-3	TRBJ2-7	many	CASSRDYEQYF	TGTGCCAGCAGCAGGGACTACGAGCAGTACTTC
TRBD1	TRBV11-2	TRBJ2-5	few	CASSLYEGARETQYF	TGTGCCAGCAGCTTATACGAGGGGGCGAGAGAGACCCAGTACTTC
NA	TRBV29-1	TRBJ2-1	many	CSVEGSDSSYNEQFF	TGCAGCGTTGAGGGCTCCGATAGCTCCTACAATGAGCAGTTCTTC
NA	TRBV28	TRBJ2-5	few	CASRRMKVETQYF	TGTGCCAGCAGGAGGATGAAGGTCGAGACCCAGTACTTC
NA	TRBV19	TRBJ1-2	NA	CASKGTVNYGYTF	TGTGCCAGTAAGGGGACGGTGAACTATGGCTACACCTTC
TRBD2	TRBV7-9	TRBJ2-7	few	CASSLARGVGAYEQYF	TGTGCCAGCAGCTTAGCACGGGGGGTAGGCGCCTACGAGCAGTACTTC
NA	TRBV6-6	TRBJ1-4	few	CASSSLGARATNEKLFF	TGTGCCAGCAGCTCGCTCGGGGCGCGGGCAACTAATGAAAAACTGTTTTTT
TRBD1	TRBV13	TRBJ1-1	NA	CASSFGTENTEAFF	TGTGCCAGCAGCTTCGGGACAGAGAACACTGAAGCTTTCTTT
NA	TRBV11-2	TRBJ2-2	many	CASSLARTGELFF	TGTGCCAGCAGCTTAGCACGCACCGGGGAGCTGTTTTTT
TRBD1	TRBV6-5	TRBJ2-2	many	CASLGQANTGELFF	TGTGCCAGCTTAGGACAGGCGAACACCGGGGAGCTGTTTTTT